Below, one TCR beta chain is given with its context. Its antigen is unidentified. At one boundary the junction diverges from the germline segment, which might be a read error. The source of the sample is a study of blood T cells in healthy people across ages. Findings and limits, study-wide: Per million T cells, the diversity of TCR beta decreased roughly linearly as age advanced. Donor CMV infection status was unknown, possibly confounding age-related changes in expanded clonotypes. Diversity estimates drawn from one million T cells were deemed underestimates.

The CDR3 sequence is 14 residues long. Then a second PCR, running roughly 7 to 11 cycles, was carried out with a sample-barcoded 5' primer and a J-beta primer mix. The template-switch adaptor, which had 12 random nucleotides, put a tag on each cDNA molecule. TCRdb reprocessed the 5' RACE reads via MiXCR and lists one record per CDR3 protein. The sample contains about 1,500,000 distinct CDR3 sequences, approximately 30% of which appear only once. The sample consisted of blood. The receptor comes from a woman aged 25 to 39 in good health. The chain recombines TRBV12-3 or TRBV12-4 with TRBJ1-2; tentatively, D is TRBD1 (6 bases). CDR3 sequence (DNA): TGTGCCAGCAGGCCGCGGGGACAAGGGTATGGTTACACCTTC. Residues: CASRPRGQGYGYTF.